The 20 T cell receptor beta chains given below trace back to one sample, sequenced in a study of cytomegalovirus exposure and HLA in healthy donors. The study ran its PCR with 60 Vbeta and 13 Jbeta primers. The protocol was immunoSEQ multiplex PCR, while the TCRdb copy is restricted to in-frame clones and leaves out a portion. The sample lists 140,000 to 150,000 clones; about 73% were seen once. The sequenced sample was PBMCs. All receptors derive from a woman aged 55-69 years in good health and CMV-seropositive.

The chain links TRBV19 to TRBJ1-1, with 7 bases matching TRBD1. J gave up 3 bases and V 2 bases, and 6 bases lay outside the gene matches. This CDR3 is 15 amino acids long. The germline V gene encodes CDR1 LNHDA and CDR2 SQIVND (reference sequence). The CDR3 region is CASSIHRGMHTEAFF. CDR3 DNA: TGTGCCAGTAGTATACACAGGGGTATGCACACTGAAGCTTTCTTT.

The CDR3 loop is CASSSRTVIPNYGYTF. The CDR3 DNA follows: TGCGCCAGCAGCTCGCGAACTGTTATCCCTAACTATGGCTACACCTTC. This chain links TRBV5-1 with TRBJ1-2, with D uncertain. Per the germline V gene, CDR1 is SGHRS and CDR2 is YFSETQ. This CDR3 region has 16 residues. Trimming stripped 3 bases from V and 0 bases from J, with 15 bases between.

The rearrangement joins TRBV19 to TRBJ2-7; 7 nucleotides align to TRBD1. The germline gives CDR1 LNHDA, CDR2 SQIVND (reference sequence). CDR3 size: 13 residues. Trimming removed 8 bases from V and 4 bases from J; junction bases left unmatched: 8. DNA for the CDR3: TGTGCCAGTGCGAGGGGACAGAGTTACGAGCAGTACTTC. Its translation is CASARGQSYEQYF.

This sequence joins TRBV28 and TRBJ2-3, with TRBD2 matching over 14 bases. V trimming: 11 bases; J trimming: 0 bases; junction bases outside the gene matches: 10. This CDR3 has 17 residues. Germline-derived CDR1 and CDR2 are MDHEN and SYDVKM. This CDR3 reads CASGLAGGFQSTDTQYF. The CDR3 DNA reads TGTGCCTCAGGACTAGCGGGAGGCTTCCAGAGCACAGATACGCAGTATTTT.

The chain uses TRBV5-1 and TRBJ2-1; no clear D. The CDR3 is 20 amino acids. The V and J ends lost 0 bases and 6 bases respectively, with 28 bases between them. Germline V gene sequence: CDR1 SGHRS, CDR2 YFSETQ. The CDR3: CASSLDLSSSRIKRINEQFF. DNA for the CDR3: TGCGCCAGCAGCTTGGATTTGTCTTCGTCGCGCATCAAACGCATCAATGAGCAGTTCTTC.

V gene TRBV5-1 combines with J gene TRBJ1-1; no clear D. CDR1 is SGHRS, CDR2 YFSETQ, per germline. The CDR3 totals 12 residues. The V gene lost 4 bases and the J gene lost 2 bases, with 6 bases spanning the gap. Here the CDR3 DNA reads TGCGCCAGCAGCCTAAAAAACACTGAAGCTTTCTTT. The encoded protein is CASSLKNTEAFF.

The genes are TRBV5-1 and TRBJ1-1; no firm D call. Trimming cost V 0 bases and J 7 bases, with 10 bases left between them. The CDR3 is 13 amino acids. Looked up from germline, CDR1 is SGHRS and CDR2 is YFSETQ. CDR3 amino acids: CASSLAGKNEAFF. For the CDR3, the DNA is TGCGCCAGCAGCTTGGCGGGGAAGAATGAAGCTTTCTTT.

The chain couples TRBV6-5 to TRBJ1-6; D is unresolved. The V and J ends lost 10 bases and 9 bases respectively, with 16 bases between them. Germline V lookup: CDR1 MNHEY, CDR2 SVGAGI. The CDR3 covers 13 residues. The CDR3 protein is CATGLLSRSPLHF. As DNA, the CDR3 is TGTGCCACCGGACTGCTCTCTCGTTCACCCCTCCACTTT.

The rearrangement links TRBV5-1 to TRBJ2-3; 9 bases line up with TRBD1. This CDR3 region has 18 residues. V lost 3 bases to trimming and J lost 0 bases; unmatched junction nucleotides: 11. Germline CDR1 and CDR2: SGHRS and YFSETQ. The CDR3 region has the DNA TGCGCCAGCAGCTATTGGGGGGGGACAGGGCCTAGCACAGATACGCAGTATTTT. Protein: CASSYWGGTGPSTDTQYF.

The gene calls are TRBV19 and TRBJ1-1; tentatively, D is TRBD1 (5 bases). V lost 2 bases and J lost 5, with 21 bases in between. Looked up from germline, CDR1 is LNHDA and CDR2 is SQIVND (reference sequence). This CDR3 comprises 17 residues. In DNA, the CDR3 is TGTGCCAGTAGTATATTCACCCCAGGGAAGAGAAGTACTGAAGCTTTCTTT. It codes for CASSIFTPGKRSTEAFF.

This clone was observed a handful of times. The chain has TRBV29-1 and TRBJ2-5; the match to TRBD2 covers 13 bases. The CDR3 contains 16 residues. Germline V gene data show CDR1 as SQVTM and CDR2 as ANQGSEA. The V and J ends lost 3 bases and 2 bases, in that order; junction bases with no gene match: 6. This CDR3 is CSVDTSGRAGQETQYF. The CDR3 nucleotides are TGCAGCGTTGATACTAGCGGGAGGGCCGGGCAAGAGACCCAGTACTTC. The full variable domain, with the rest looked up from reference TRBV29-1 and TRBJ2-5, is SAVISQKPSRDICQRGTSLTIQCQVDSQVTMMFWYRQQPGQSLTLIATANQGSEATYESGFVIDKFPISRPNLTFSTLTVSNMSPEDSSIYLCSVDTSGRAGQETQYFGPGTRLLVL.

The chain employs TRBV7-2 and TRBJ1-2; D ambiguous. Germline V lookup: CDR1 SGHTA, CDR2 FQGNSA. With 4 bases removed from V and 4 bases from J, the gap between germline ends came to 10 bases. This CDR3 has 13 amino acids. The DNA for the CDR3 is TGTGCCAGCAGCTATCCGGGAGCCTATGGCTACACCTTC. The encoded protein is CASSYPGAYGYTF.

Concerning this clone: The same CDR3 arises from other DNA sequences in this sample as well. The chain employs TRBV7-8 and TRBJ1-4; D is perhaps TRBD1 (6 bases). The length of the CDR3 is 15 residues. In germline, CDR1 is SGHVS, CDR2 FQNEAQ. V was pared by 2 bases and J by 1 base, with 8 bases between. Written as DNA, the CDR3 is TGTGCCAGCAGCTTATCAGGGGTAACTAATGAAAAACTGTTTTTT. Translating gives CASSLSGVTNEKLFF. The full variable domain, with the rest looked up from reference TRBV7-8 and TRBJ1-4, is GAGVSQSPRYKVAKRGQDVALRCDPISGHVSLFWYQQALGQGPEFLTYFQNEAQLDKSGLPSDRFFAERPEGSVSTLKIQRTQQEDSAVYLCASSLSGVTNEKLFFGSGTQLSVL.

The J gene is TRBJ1-2, the V gene TRBV19; D unresolved. The CDR3 runs to 13 residues. Germline CDR1 and CDR2: LNHDA and SQIVND (reference sequence). The V gene lost 7 bases and the J gene lost 3 bases, with 12 bases spanning the gap. CDR3 nucleotides: TGTGCCAGTACCCGAGACGGGGACTATGGCTACACCTTC. Its protein is CASTRDGDYGYTF.

This clone was counted a few times. The chain links TRBV5-1 to TRBJ2-1; 8 bases are shared with TRBD2. Germline V gives CDR1 SGHRS, CDR2 YFSETQ. Trimming took 4 bases from V and 1 from J; bases not matched to a gene: 7. The CDR3 consists of 16 residues. CDR3 residues: CASSDRLATSYNEQFF. In nucleotides, the CDR3 is TGCGCCAGCAGCGACAGACTAGCGACTTCCTACAATGAGCAGTTCTTC.

The rearrangement joins TRBV7-8 to TRBJ1-1; no firm D call. The V end was cut by 1 base, the J end by 6 bases, with 6 bases between. Germline V gene lookup returns CDR1 SGHVS and CDR2 FQNEAQ. This CDR3 is built from 12 residues. CDR3 in DNA: TGTGCCAGCAGCTTAGATCTCGCTGAAGCTTTCTTT. Residues: CASSLDLAEAFF.

The gene calls are TRBV28 and TRBJ2-7, with 10 bases identical to TRBD2. J gave up 2 bases and V 5 bases, and 9 bases lay outside the gene matches. This CDR3 contains 16 residues. Germline assignment: CDR1 MDHEN and CDR2 SYDVKM. The CDR3 bases are TGTGCCAGCAGTATTCCCGGGCTAGCGGGGGCCTACGAGCAGTACTTC. It encodes CASSIPGLAGAYEQYF.

The chain carries TRBV4-1 and TRBJ2-1; the match to TRBD2 covers 9 bases. V was clipped by 2 bases and J by 6 bases; unmatched bases: 14. Germline CDR1 MGHRA, CDR2 YSYEKL. CDR3 length: 18 amino acids. DNA of the CDR3: TGCGCCAGCAGCCAACCCCGCGAGGGACTAGCAGGAATCAATGAGCAGTTCTTC. Translated: CASSQPREGLAGINEQFF.

This sequence joins TRBV19 and TRBJ1-1; D remains ambiguous. Germline assignment: CDR1 LNHDA and CDR2 SQIVND (reference sequence). The CDR3 spans 14 residues. V was pared by 4 bases and J by 0 bases, with 9 bases between. CDR3 loop: CASSTTSLNTEAFF. The CDR3 bases are TGTGCCAGTAGTACAACATCATTGAACACTGAAGCTTTCTTT.

The rearrangement uses TRBV28 and TRBJ2-7; tentative D call: TRBD2 (6 bases). The CDR3 is made up of 14 amino acids. V was clipped by 8 bases and J by 4 bases, with 18 bases between them. Per germline, CDR1 MDHEN and CDR2 SYDVKM. As DNA, the CDR3 is TGTGCCAGCGGCGGGGTCACCGAATTTTACGAGCAGTACTTC. The encoded protein is CASGGVTEFYEQYF.